Below are 29 T cell receptor beta chains sequenced from a single sample in a study of cytomegalovirus exposure and HLA in healthy donors. PCR involved 60 Vbeta and 13 Jbeta primers. Clones were read by immunoSEQ multiplex PCR, and TCRdb kept only the in-frame ones, dropping some. The sample records about 170,000 clones, roughly 84% being singletons. Sequenced: PBMCs. The receptor source for this set is a man younger than 35 in good health and CMV-seropositive.

The CDR3 is CEPSGDYNEQFF. The CDR3 bases are TGTGAACCTAGCGGGGACTACAATGAGCAGTTCTTC. The rearrangement joins TRBV27 to TRBJ2-1, with 9 bases matching TRBD2. The V gene's germline CDR1 is MNHEY and CDR2 SMNVEV (reference sequence). This CDR3 is built from 12 residues.

The V gene is TRBV7-2, the J gene TRBJ1-6, with 7 bases matching TRBD1. CDR1 is SGHTA, CDR2 FQGNSA, per germline. V dropped 1 base and J dropped 7; count of bases not matched to a gene: 4. The CDR3 loop spans 15 amino acids. The chain's CDR3 is CASSLVGQLNSPLHF. The CDR3 DNA sequence: TGTGCCAGCAGCTTAGTGGGACAGTTAAATTCACCCCTCCACTTT.

The chain uses TRBV9 and TRBJ2-1; D uncertain. The CDR3 totals 12 residues. CDR1 is SGDLS, CDR2 YYNGEE, per germline. The ends were cut back, 4 bases at V and 3 bases at J, with 5 bases in the middle. In DNA form, the CDR3 reads TGTGCCAGCAGCTCTAACTACAATGAGCAGTTCTTC. Translated: CASSSNYNEQFF.

V gene TRBV13 combines with J gene TRBJ2-5, with TRBD1 matching 8 bases. The end of the DNA aligns better with TRBJ2-7, so the J call may be wrong. Germline loops: CDR1 PRHDT, CDR2 FYEKMQ (reference sequence). CDR3 length: 16 amino acids. DNA of the CDR3: TGTGCCAGCAGCCCAGGGGGCGAATTTGGGTTCTACGAGCAGTACTTC. Its translation: CASSPGGEFGFYEQYF.

V and J are TRBV27 and TRBJ2-3; 7 nucleotides match TRBD1. The germline V gene encodes CDR1 MNHEY and CDR2 SMNVEV (reference sequence). The CDR3 sequence is 15 residues long. V shed 3 bases, J shed 1 base, and the junction held 4 bases outside the gene matches. In DNA, the CDR3 is TGTGCCAGCAGTTTCTCCACAGGGGGCACAGATACGCAGTATTTT. It yields the protein CASSFSTGGTDTQYF.

The genes are TRBV6-1 and TRBJ1-3; D not resolved. This CDR3 spans 14 amino acids. The germline V gene encodes CDR1 MNHNS and CDR2 SASEGT. V was trimmed by 7 bases and J by 4 bases, leaving 14 bases between them. CDR3 sequence (DNA): TGTGCCAGCATCCCCATGCCAGGAGGAAACACCATATATTTT. This codes for CASIPMPGGNTIYF.

This rearrangement joins TRBV7-9 to TRBJ1-1, with no clear D. Germline loops: CDR1 SEHNR, CDR2 FQNEAQ (reference sequence). V was cut by 5 bases and J by 3 bases, with 4 bases left in between. This CDR3 contains 11 residues. CDR3 bases: TGTGCCAGCAGCCTTGACACTGAAGCTTTCTTT. Its protein product is CASSLDTEAFF.

This rearrangement joins TRBV4-1 to TRBJ2-1; 7 bases align to TRBD1. The germline gives CDR1 MGHRA, CDR2 YSYEKL. The CDR3 sequence is 17 residues long. Unmatched junction bases numbered 9, after V lost 2 bases and J lost 2 bases. CDR3 protein: CASSQNEQGSPYNEQFF. The CDR3 nucleotides read TGCGCCAGCAGCCAAAACGAACAGGGGTCCCCCTACAATGAGCAGTTCTTC.

This rearrangement joins TRBV6-4 to TRBJ2-7, with D possibly matching TRBD2 (5 bases). With 2 bases removed from V and 3 bases from J, the gap between germline ends came to 17 bases. CDR1 MRHNA and CDR2 SNTAGT come from the germline V gene. The length of the CDR3 is 16 residues. The CDR3 sequence: CASSDPPPAEDYEQYF. The CDR3 nucleotides are TGTGCCAGCAGTGACCCACCCCCAGCGGAAGACTACGAGCAGTACTTC.

This chain joins TRBV6-5 and TRBJ2-2, with 7 bases aligning to TRBD1. From germline, CDR1 is MNHEY and CDR2 SVGAGI. The J segment lost 5 bases and the V segment lost 2 bases, leaving 8 bases of the junction unmatched. This CDR3 is built from 16 residues. The CDR3 region has the DNA TGTGCCAGCAGTTACCTGGGCAGGGGGTCGACCGGGGAGCTGTTTTTT. It specifies CASSYLGRGSTGELFF.

The genes are TRBV7-9 and TRBJ2-3; D unclear. Trimming removed 2 bases at V and 6 bases at J, with 3 bases between. CDR1 is SEHNR and CDR2 is FQNEAQ in the germline V gene (reference sequence). This CDR3 contains 11 residues. Here the CDR3 reads CASSLSDTQYF. Written as DNA, the CDR3 is TGTGCCAGCAGCTTATCGGATACGCAGTATTTT.

The CDR3 is CASSRLAGGLHEQYF. CDR3 bases: TGTGCCAGCAGCAGACTAGCGGGGGGTCTACACGAGCAGTACTTC. This chain links TRBV6-5 with TRBJ2-7, with TRBD2 identical over 13 bases. The length of the CDR3 is 15 residues. The junction had 7 bases not matched to a gene; V was cut back by 6 bases and J by 5 bases. Germline-derived CDR1 and CDR2 are MNHEY and SVGAGI.

The rearrangement uses TRBV18 and TRBJ1-1; D not certain. This CDR3 contains 11 residues. The germline V gene encodes CDR1 KGHSH and CDR2 LQKENI. Trimming shortened V by 3 bases and J by 4 bases, and 3 bases separated the two germline ends. In DNA, the CDR3 is TGTGCCAGCTCACCCGTCACTGAAGCTTTCTTT. It translates to CASSPVTEAFF.

The chain links TRBV7-2 to TRBJ2-3; the match to TRBD2 covers 9 bases. The CDR3 consists of 13 residues. CDR1 and CDR2 (germline): SGHTA, FQGNSA. The CDR3 region is CVCGAGGSDTQYF. The CDR3 DNA reads as TGTGTCTGTGGAGCGGGGGGATCAGATACGCAGTATTTT. The full variable domain, in which reference TRBV7-2 and TRBJ2-3 provide the parts outside the CDR3, is GAGVSQSPSNKVTEKGKDVELRCDPISGHTALYWYRQSLGQGLEFLIYFQGNSAPDKSGLPSDRFSAERTGGSVSTLTIQRTQQEDSAVYLCVCGAGGSDTQYFGPGTRLTVL.

This chain joins TRBV10-2 and TRBJ2-7, with 8 nucleotides matching TRBD1. After removal of 2 bases from V and 5 bases from J, the junction contained 2 bases not matched to a gene. This CDR3 comprises 13 residues. CDR1 WSHSY and CDR2 SAAADI come from the germline V gene. As DNA, the CDR3 is TGCGCCAGCAGTGAGACAGGGGGACACGAGCAGTACTTC. Translation: CASSETGGHEQYF.

This chain joins TRBV6-5 and TRBJ1-4, with 8 bases matching TRBD1. The CDR3 length is 13 residues. V was clipped by 6 bases and J by 8 bases; unmatched bases: 5. Germline values: CDR1 MNHEY, CDR2 SVGAGI. CDR3 residues: CASSRGREEKLFF. CDR3 nucleotides: TGTGCCAGCAGCAGGGGGCGGGAAGAAAAACTGTTTTTT.

This chain joins TRBV7-8 and TRBJ2-5; 9 bases fit TRBD1. Germline assignment: CDR1 SGHVS and CDR2 FQNEAQ. Trimming removed 6 bases from V and 1 base from J; junction bases left unmatched: 3. CDR3 length: 14 residues. CDR3 sequence: CASSRDRAQETQYF. In DNA, the CDR3 is TGTGCCAGCAGTAGGGACAGGGCCCAAGAGACCCAGTACTTC. Using reference TRBV7-8 and TRBJ2-5 for the parts outside the CDR3, the full variable domain is GAGVSQSPRYKVAKRGQDVALRCDPISGHVSLFWYQQALGQGPEFLTYFQNEAQLDKSGLPSDRFFAERPEGSVSTLKIQRTQQEDSAVYLCASSRDRAQETQYFGPGTRLLVL.

The chain couples TRBV30 to TRBJ2-2, with 7 nucleotides matching TRBD1. Germline assignment: CDR1 GTSNPN and CDR2 SVGIG (reference sequence). CDR3 length: 15 residues. J gave up 4 bases and V 3 bases, and 8 bases lay outside the gene matches. CDR3: CAWRAPGQLTGELFF. DNA for the CDR3: TGTGCCTGGAGGGCTCCGGGACAGCTCACCGGGGAGCTGTTTTTT.

CDR3 DNA sequence: TGTGCCAGCACGACAGGGAAGCTTGGCTACACCTTC. Amino acid sequence: CASTTGKLGYTF. The V gene is TRBV6-5, the J gene TRBJ1-2, with 7 bases that match TRBD1. The CDR3 runs to 12 residues. CDR1 MNHEY and CDR2 SVGAGI come from the germline V gene. The trim removed 7 bases at V and 7 bases at J, leaving 6 bases unmatched.

This clone occurred a few times. The rearrangement uses TRBV2 and TRBJ1-1; the D is unclear. There are 13 residues in the CDR3. The germline V and J ends were trimmed by 8 bases and 0 bases, with 10 bases remaining between them. Germline CDR1 is SNHLY and CDR2 is FYNNEI. CDR3 residues: CASHTRLNTEAFF. CDR3 nucleotides: TGTGCCAGCCACACGAGGCTGAACACTGAAGCTTTCTTT.

This chain joins TRBV9 and TRBJ2-1, with TRBD2 identical over 8 bases. V shed 2 bases and J 0 bases; nucleotides not matched to a gene: 4. Germline CDR1 reads SGDLS; CDR2 reads YYNGEE. This CDR3 contains 16 residues. DNA for the CDR3: TGTGCCAGCAGCGTTGGGCGGGGGGTCTCCTACAATGAGCAGTTCTTC. Residues: CASSVGRGVSYNEQFF. Full variable domain (rest looked up from reference TRBV9 and TRBJ2-1): DSGVTQTPKHLITATGQRVTLRCSPRSGDLSVYWYQQSLDQGLQFLIQYYNGEERAKGNILERFSAQQFPDLHSELNLSSLELGDSALYFCASSVGRGVSYNEQFFGPGTRLTVL.

The chain uses TRBV6-5 and TRBJ1-5, with D hard to call. Germline CDR1 reads MNHEY; CDR2 reads SVGAGI. The CDR3 extends over 14 amino acids. Trimming removed 6 bases from V and 2 bases from J, with 11 bases in between. The DNA for the CDR3 is TGTGCCAGCAGCTGGAGGGTTGGCAATCAGCCCCAGCATTTT. Translating gives CASSWRVGNQPQHF.

A single count supports this clone. The gene calls are TRBV5-1 and TRBJ1-2, with D perhaps matching TRBD1 (5 bases). Deletions cut 0 bases from V and 0 bases from J, with 9 bases between. The CDR3 loop spans 15 amino acids. Germline CDR1 reads SGHRS; CDR2 reads YFSETQ. CDR3 coding DNA: TGCGCCAGCAGCTTGGTAGGGGAAGCTAACTATGGCTACACCTTC. Amino acid sequence: CASSLVGEANYGYTF. Full variable domain (outside the CDR3, taken from reference TRBV5-1 and TRBJ1-2): KAGVTQTPRYLIKTRGQQVTLSCSPISGHRSVSWYQQTPGQGLQFLFEYFSETQRNKGNFPGRFSGRQFSNSRSEMNVSTLELGDSALYLCASSLVGEANYGYTFGSGTRLTVV.

This chain's CDR3 is CASTGVYTEAFF. CDR3 nucleotide sequence: TGTGCCAGCACAGGGGTGTACACTGAAGCTTTCTTT. The chain carries TRBV19 and TRBJ1-1, with 7 positions matching TRBD1. J was trimmed by 3 bases and V by 9 bases; bases with no gene match: 4. This CDR3 has 12 amino acids. Looked up from germline, CDR1 is LNHDA and CDR2 is SQIVND (reference sequence).

This chain links TRBV6-1 with TRBJ2-5; 7 bases line up with TRBD2. Trimming cost V 2 bases and J 2 bases; bases outside gene matches: 2. Germline V gene sequence: CDR1 MNHNS, CDR2 SASEGT. The CDR3 contains 14 residues. CDR3 sequence (DNA): TGTGCCAGCAGTGAAACGGGAGGTCAAGAGACCCAGTACTTC. Protein sequence: CASSETGGQETQYF.

This clone was recorded a few times. The chain couples TRBV9 to TRBJ2-5; 8 bases map to TRBD1. Germline lookup yields CDR1 SGDLS and CDR2 YYNGEE. V gave up 5 bases and J gave up 1 base; unmatched junction bases: 7. The CDR3 sequence is 15 residues long. The CDR3 sequence is CASSRRGPGQETQYF. CDR3 DNA: TGTGCCAGCAGTCGCAGGGGGCCTGGCCAAGAGACCCAGTACTTC.

The gene calls are TRBV12-5 and TRBJ2-7; 7 bases line up with TRBD1. V lost 1 base, J lost 2 bases, and 8 bases stayed unmatched. Germline-derived CDR1 and CDR2 are LGHNT and FRNRAP. The length of the CDR3 is 16 residues. CDR3 nucleotides: TGTGCTAGTGGTTTGGGGGTTCCGGGACAGCCCTACGAGCAGTACTTC. Its translation: CASGLGVPGQPYEQYF.

The rearrangement uses TRBV4-1 and TRBJ2-3; 9 bases agree with TRBD2. The CDR3 has 16 amino acids. Germline-derived CDR1 and CDR2 are MGHRA and YSYEKL. V was clipped by 3 bases and J by 1 base; unmatched bases: 5. In nucleotides, the CDR3 is TGCGCCAGCAGCCAGGTAGCGGGGGCCGGCACAGATACGCAGTATTTT. It translates to CASSQVAGAGTDTQYF.

The rearrangement links TRBV29-1 to TRBJ2-1; no clear D. The V gene's germline CDR1 is SQVTM and CDR2 ANQGSEA. V gave up 3 bases and J gave up 4 bases, with 10 bases separating them. The CDR3 extends over 13 amino acids. The CDR3 sequence is CSVDETVYNEQFF. The CDR3 DNA is TGCAGCGTTGATGAAACGGTTTACAATGAGCAGTTCTTC.